The clone carrying this T cell receptor (beta chain) has more than one count but fewer than ten. Distinct nucleotide sequences in the sample also encode this CDR3. Between the trimmed V and J ends, which lost 5 bases and 3 bases, there was a span of 11 bases. Germline V gene data show CDR1 as SGHTA and CDR2 as FQGTGA. The CDR3 runs 13 residues. This sample was taken from a study of blood T cell repertoires in COVID-19. Study-level background: Sources were T cells, B-cell-depleted T cells, or PBMCs; the material itself was cDNA or gDNA.

Original processing methods: Estimates of nucleated cell counts were drawn from the amplification of reference gene primers. Measured with immunoSEQ multiplex PCR; TCRdb has only the in-frame clones, and not every one. For V, J and clone size, that table is used; D and trimming come from the DNA. The repertoire includes fewer than 200,000 clones, roughly 85% of them detected once, and roughly 5% sits in the top ten. The rearrangement uses TRBV7-3 and TRBJ2-7; D is perhaps TRBD1 (6 bases). The TCR originated in a woman aged 50 to 60 with COVID-19, enrolled during active disease. The specimen was peripheral blood. In DNA form, the CDR3 reads TGTGCCAGCAGCCCGGGACACAGCTACGAGCAGTACTTC. As protein: CASSPGHSYEQYF.